This entry lists 20 T cell receptor beta chains sequenced from one sample in a study of cytomegalovirus exposure and HLA in healthy donors. The PCR contained 60 Vbeta and 13 Jbeta primers. Sequencing was performed with immunoSEQ multiplex PCR; in TCRdb, only in-frame clones are kept and a portion is missing. In the table there are some 150,000 clones, roughly three quarters of which are singletons. Source material: PBMCs. The origin of the receptors is a man between 60 and 75 years old in good health and CMV-seronegative.

The sample holds one count of this clone. The V call is TRBV7-2, the J call TRBJ2-3; D ambiguous. The CDR3 is 12 residues long. Germline V gene lookup returns CDR1 SGHTA and CDR2 FQGNSA. The V gene lost 3 bases and the J gene lost 5 bases, with 6 bases spanning the gap. The CDR3 loop reads CASSFPGDTQYF. CDR3 DNA: TGTGCCAGCAGCTTCCCCGGAGATACGCAGTATTTT. Supplemented by reference TRBV7-2 and TRBJ2-3, the full variable domain reads GAGVSQSPSNKVTEKGKDVELRCDPISGHTALYWYRQSLGQGLEFLIYFQGNSAPDKSGLPSDRFSAERTGGSVSTLTIQRTQQEDSAVYLCASSFPGDTQYFGPGTRLTVL.

CDR3 amino acids: CASSYRGENSPLHF. The CDR3 coding sequence is TGTGCCAGCAGTTACCGCGGGGAAAATTCACCCCTCCACTTT. The chain recombines TRBV6-6 with TRBJ1-6; no firm D call. With 2 bases removed from V and 7 bases from J, the gap between germline ends came to 9 bases. The CDR3 extends over 14 amino acids. Germline loops: CDR1 MNHNY, CDR2 SVGAGI (reference sequence).

This sequence joins TRBV10-3 and TRBJ1-1; D might be TRBD1 (5 bases). Trimming removed 6 bases at V and 0 bases at J, with 11 bases between. The CDR3 spans 14 residues. Germline V CDR1 and CDR2: ENHRY, SYGVKD. This chain's CDR3 is CAIRVQGMNTEAFF. The CDR3 DNA sequence: TGTGCCATCAGGGTGCAGGGAATGAACACTGAAGCTTTCTTT.

The chain links TRBV2 to TRBJ1-4; D ambiguous. The CDR3 spans 14 residues. The V gene's germline CDR1 is SNHLY and CDR2 FYNNEI. V lost 4 bases to trimming and J lost 4 bases, with 10 bases between them. This CDR3 is CASSGPVFNEKLFF. DNA of the CDR3: TGTGCCAGCAGTGGCCCAGTCTTTAATGAAAAACTGTTTTTT.

J is TRBJ1-6 and V is TRBV28; D ambiguous. Germline V lookup: CDR1 MDHEN, CDR2 SYDVKM. Trimming stripped 3 bases from V and 5 bases from J, with 8 bases between. The CDR3 runs to 14 residues. The CDR3 region is CASSFPLNNSPLHF. The CDR3 nucleotides are TGTGCCAGCAGTTTTCCCTTAAATAATTCACCCCTCCACTTT. The whole variable domain, remainder taken from reference TRBV28 and TRBJ1-6, is DVKVTQSSRYLVKRTGEKVFLECVQDMDHENMFWYRQDPGLGLRLIYFSYDVKMKEKGDIPEGYSVSREKKERFSLILESASTNQTSMYLCASSFPLNNSPLHFGNGTRLTVT.

The chain recombines TRBV6-1 with TRBJ2-5; D is perhaps TRBD1 (5 bases). CDR1 is MNHNS and CDR2 is SASEGT in the germline V gene. The CDR3 spans 13 residues. The V gene lost 8 bases and the J gene lost 4 bases, with 14 bases spanning the gap. The CDR3 protein is CASGSGFRETQYF. The CDR3 DNA reads as TGTGCCAGCGGGTCAGGGTTCAGAGAGACCCAGTACTTC.

The rearrangement uses TRBV10-3 and TRBJ1-2; D is possibly TRBD1 (6 bases). The germline V and J ends were trimmed by 7 bases and 1 base, with 10 bases remaining between them. CDR1 and CDR2 from the germline V gene are ENHRY and SYGVKD. The CDR3 is made up of 13 amino acids. CDR3 region: CAITRGGNYGYTF. CDR3 sequence (DNA): TGTGCCATCACTAGGGGGGGTAACTATGGCTACACCTTC.

The sample holds one count of this clone. The rearrangement uses TRBV2 and TRBJ1-5, with 9 bases identical to TRBD1. Germline CDR1 and CDR2: SNHLY and FYNNEI. J gave up 2 bases and V 4 bases, and 3 bases lay outside the gene matches. The CDR3 is 15 residues long. The DNA for the CDR3 is TGTGCCAGCAGTGCATGGACAGGGGGCAATCAGCCCCAGCATTTT. Protein product: CASSAWTGGNQPQHF.

This clone was observed a single time. The J gene is TRBJ1-1, the V gene TRBV28; the D is unclear. Between the trimmed V and J ends, which lost 10 bases and 0 bases, there was a span of 9 bases. This CDR3 has 12 residues. Germline loops: CDR1 MDHEN, CDR2 SYDVKM. The CDR3 loop is CATGPLNTEAFF. In nucleotides, the CDR3 is TGTGCCACTGGGCCCTTGAACACTGAAGCTTTCTTT. Using reference TRBV28 and TRBJ1-1 for the parts outside the CDR3, the full variable domain is DVKVTQSSRYLVKRTGEKVFLECVQDMDHENMFWYRQDPGLGLRLIYFSYDVKMKEKGDIPEGYSVSREKKERFSLILESASTNQTSMYLCATGPLNTEAFFGQGTRLTVV.

The rearrangement links TRBV5-4 to TRBJ1-1; D not resolved. V gave up 0 bases and J gave up 1 base, with 7 bases separating them. CDR1 is SGHNT and CDR2 is YYREEE in the germline V gene (reference sequence). The CDR3 extends over 14 amino acids. The CDR3 bases are TGTGCCAGCAGCTTGGCCGGAGAGAACACTGAAGCTTTCTTT. It specifies CASSLAGENTEAFF.

This chain joins TRBV5-1 and TRBJ2-7; D call uncertain. Trimming removed 0 bases at V and 0 bases at J, with 7 bases between. CDR1 and CDR2 (germline): SGHRS, YFSETQ. The length of the CDR3 is 14 residues. This CDR3 reads CASSLAISSYEQYF. CDR3 nucleotide sequence: TGCGCCAGCAGCTTGGCCATCAGCTCCTACGAGCAGTACTTC.

With respect to this clone: A junction boundary mismatches the germline segment, possibly from a read error. The chain is built from TRBV14 and TRBJ1-2, with D uncertain. Germline V lookup: CDR1 SGHDN, CDR2 FVKESK. The CDR3 contains 13 residues. The CDR3 sequence: CASSQSGLGIHDF. CDR3 DNA: TGTGCCAGCAGCCAAAGTGGATTGGGCATTCATGACTTC.

The chain joins TRBV29-1 to TRBJ2-3, with TRBD1 identical over 8 bases. J lost 2 bases, V lost 1 base, and 8 bases had no gene match. This CDR3 contains 16 residues. The germline V gene encodes CDR1 SQVTM and CDR2 ANQGSEA. The CDR3 here is CSVEGDPTGDTDTQYF. Written as DNA, the CDR3 is TGCAGCGTTGAAGGGGACCCGACAGGGGACACAGATACGCAGTATTTT.

This chain joins TRBV7-6 and TRBJ2-7; 11 bases fit TRBD2. CDR3 length: 14 residues. The V gene end was trimmed by 7 bases and the J gene end by 0 bases; junction bases not matched to a gene: 2. The V gene's germline CDR1 is SGHVS and CDR2 FNYEAQ. The CDR3 DNA is TGTGCCAGCACAACTAGCGGGGGCTCCTACGAGCAGTACTTC. This codes for CASTTSGGSYEQYF.

The chain recombines TRBV4-2 with TRBJ2-3; TRBD1 matches 8 bases. Germline V gene sequence: CDR1 LGHNA, CDR2 YNFKEQ. The V and J ends lost 4 bases and 4 bases, in that order; junction bases with no gene match: 10. This CDR3 is built from 16 residues. The CDR3, as DNA: TGTGCCAGCAGCCCTTGGACAGGGACCGGCGCAGATACGCAGTATTTT. Translated, it gives CASSPWTGTGADTQYF.

This clone has a handful of counts. The chain is built from TRBV6-5 and TRBJ2-7; 9 bases fit TRBD1. The germline gives CDR1 MNHEY, CDR2 SVGAGI. The CDR3 runs to 14 residues. Losses at the gene ends were 6 bases for V and 7 bases for J; bases not matched to a gene: 10. DNA of the CDR3: TGTGCCAGCAGACCGGGACAGGGAATGAGGGAGCAGTACTTC. Translated: CASRPGQGMREQYF.

This clone was picked up a small number of times. The chain links TRBV2 to TRBJ1-5, with a tentative D call TRBD1 (5 bases). Germline V CDR1 and CDR2: SNHLY, FYNNEI. V dropped 1 base and J dropped 0 bases, with 10 bases sitting between them. The CDR3 runs 16 residues. The chain's CDR3 is CASSEEGRNSNQPQHF. DNA for the CDR3: TGTGCCAGCAGTGAAGAGGGGCGGAATAGCAATCAGCCCCAGCATTTT.

This chain's CDR3 is CASSSVPTGVTDTQYF. The CDR3 DNA reads TGCGCCAGCAGCTCCGTTCCGACAGGAGTCACAGATACGCAGTATTTT. This rearrangement joins TRBV5-1 to TRBJ2-3; tentatively, D is TRBD1 (6 bases). The CDR3 has 16 residues. The germline CDR1 and CDR2 sequences are SGHRS and YFSETQ. V shed 3 bases and J shed 2 bases, with 16 bases lying between them.

The chain couples TRBV7-9 to TRBJ2-7, with TRBD2 identical over 10 bases. Germline V gene data show CDR1 as SEHNR and CDR2 as FQNEAQ (reference sequence). V dropped 5 bases and J dropped 5; count of bases not matched to a gene: 9. The CDR3 contains 15 residues. The CDR3: CASSLLRLAGDEQYF. As DNA, the CDR3 is TGTGCCAGCAGCCTATTAAGACTAGCGGGCGACGAGCAGTACTTC.

This sequence joins TRBV6-1 and TRBJ1-5, with a possible D match to TRBD1 (6 bases). This CDR3 is built from 13 residues. The germline V gene has CDR1 MNHNS and CDR2 SASEGT. Trimming took 10 bases from V and 7 from J, leaving 17 bases between them. CDR3 nucleotide sequence: TGTGCCACTGTATTACAGGGTGGACAGCCCCAGCATTTT. Residues: CATVLQGGQPQHF.